Below, 30 T cell receptor beta chains from the same sample are listed, as sequenced in a study of pediatric ulcerative colitis. Measured with immunoSEQ multiplex PCR; TCRdb has only the in-frame clones, and not every one. The profile shows approximately 32,000 clones, roughly 86% of them singletons. Sequencing used blood. The receptors come from a boy aged 5-17 years with severe ulcerative colitis.

This chain links TRBV6-5 with TRBJ2-1; 10 nucleotides match TRBD2. V lost 6 bases, J lost 3 bases, and 2 bases stayed unmatched. The germline V gene has CDR1 MNHEY and CDR2 SVGAGI. CDR3 length: 14 residues. The CDR3 sequence: CASSWTSGYNEQFF. CDR3 nucleotide sequence: TGTGCCAGCAGCTGGACTAGCGGCTACAATGAGCAGTTCTTC.

The rearrangement links TRBV2 to TRBJ1-2; D is unclear. Per germline, CDR1 SNHLY and CDR2 FYNNEI. Trimming took 1 base from V and 4 from J, leaving 7 bases between them. The CDR3 totals 13 residues. The CDR3 sequence: CASSEDRSYGYTF. The DNA of the CDR3 is TGTGCCAGCAGTGAAGACAGATCCTATGGCTACACCTTC.

The V and J genes are TRBV19 and TRBJ2-1; 13 nucleotides match TRBD2. Losses at the gene ends were 3 bases for V and 6 bases for J; bases not matched to a gene: 2. This CDR3 is built from 15 residues. From germline, CDR1 is LNHDA and CDR2 SQIVND (reference sequence). The CDR3 loop reads CASSITSGGANEQFF. In DNA, the CDR3 is TGTGCCAGTAGTATTACTAGCGGGGGGGCCAATGAGCAGTTCTTC.

The V call is TRBV7-9, the J call TRBJ2-5, with D possibly being TRBD1 (6 bases). Germline-derived CDR1 and CDR2 are SEHNR and FQNEAQ (reference sequence). The CDR3 totals 12 residues. V gave up 5 bases and J gave up 5 bases, with 9 bases separating them. CDR3 in amino acids: CASSGQMETQYF. The CDR3 region has the DNA TGTGCCAGCAGCGGACAGATGGAGACCCAGTACTTC. Complete variable domain (other parts from reference TRBV7-9 and TRBJ2-5): DTGVSQNPRHKITKRGQNVTFRCDPISEHNRLYWYRQTLGQGPEFLTYFQNEAQLEKSRLLSDRFSAERPKGSFSTLEIQRTEQGDSAMYLCASSGQMETQYFGPGTRLLVL.

The chain is built from TRBV30 and TRBJ1-2; the D gene is possibly TRBD1 (5 bases). This CDR3 has 13 amino acids. The ends were cut back, 3 bases at V and 3 bases at J, with 11 bases in the middle. From germline, CDR1 is GTSNPN and CDR2 SVGIG (reference sequence). The CDR3 is CAWRRGGDYGYTF. The CDR3 DNA reads TGTGCCTGGAGGAGGGGAGGAGACTATGGCTACACCTTC.

This clone occurred once. This chain connects TRBV2 to TRBJ1-2; D remains unclear. The germline CDR1 and CDR2 sequences are SNHLY and FYNNEI. The CDR3 is 13 amino acids. Deletions cut 2 bases from V and 4 bases from J, with 8 bases between. For the CDR3, the DNA is TGTGCCAGCAGTGAAATATCAGTCTATGGCTACACCTTC. Residues: CASSEISVYGYTF.

This clone was detected once. The chain links TRBV5-1 to TRBJ2-3; no clear D. Germline V gene lookup returns CDR1 SGHRS and CDR2 YFSETQ. Trimming shortened V by 1 base and J by 4 bases, and 4 bases separated the two germline ends. The CDR3 runs to 12 residues. In nucleotides, the CDR3 is TGCGCCAGCAGCTTGTCGGCAGATACGCAGTATTTT. Translating gives CASSLSADTQYF.

This clone was seen only a few times. The chain recombines TRBV23-1 with TRBJ1-1; 7 nucleotides align to TRBD1. TRBV23-1 belongs to the ORF category, with a function that is uncertain. CDR3 size: 15 residues. V shed 4 bases and J 5 bases; nucleotides not matched to a gene: 10. CDR3 sequence reads: CASSPGERGRTEAFF. CDR3 DNA sequence: TGCGCCAGCAGTCCAGGGGAAAGGGGGCGGACTGAAGCTTTCTTT.

This clone was picked up a small number of times. V is TRBV10-3 and J is TRBJ1-1; D not resolved. This CDR3 comprises 11 residues. The germline V gene encodes CDR1 ENHRY and CDR2 SYGVKD. Trimming removed 6 bases at V and 1 base at J, with 3 bases between. The CDR3 bases are TGTGCCATCAGGGAGAACACTGAAGCTTTCTTT. Protein: CAIRENTEAFF.

This clone was observed a handful of times. This chain links TRBV5-1 with TRBJ1-1; D might be TRBD1 (6 bases). The CDR3 totals 14 residues. Germline V gene lookup returns CDR1 SGHRS and CDR2 YFSETQ. The V end lost 4 bases, the J end lost 5 bases, and 15 bases lay between the germline ends. CDR3 coding DNA: TGCGCCAGCAGCCGGGGGTCAGGGGAAACTGAAGCTTTCTTT. This encodes CASSRGSGETEAFF.

This clone was seen a few times. V and J are TRBV27 and TRBJ1-2; D not resolved. The CDR3 is 14 residues long. Germline CDR1 MNHEY, CDR2 SMNVEV (reference sequence). V was clipped by 4 bases and J by 2 bases, with 11 bases between them. CDR3 nucleotide sequence: TGTGCCAGCAGTTCCCGTATGGGAAACTATGGCTACACCTTC. This encodes CASSSRMGNYGYTF.

This clone was detected once. V and J are TRBV11-3 and TRBJ2-7, with 8 bases identical to TRBD1. The CDR3 spans 13 residues. Germline CDR1 is SGHNT and CDR2 is YENEEA. V lost 1 base, J lost 6 bases, and 2 bases stayed unmatched. The CDR3 loop reads CASSLGQGAEQYF. CDR3 DNA sequence: TGTGCCAGCAGCTTAGGGCAGGGGGCCGAGCAGTACTTC.

The rearrangement joins TRBV6-1 to TRBJ2-5, with TRBD2 as a possible D gene (6 bases). The germline gives CDR1 MNHNS, CDR2 SASEGT. This CDR3 has 16 amino acids. The germline V and J ends were trimmed by 1 base and 5 bases, with 17 bases remaining between them. The DNA for the CDR3 is TGTGCCAGCAGTGAAGGGACTACCGGTATGGGTGAGACCCAGTACTTC. This translates into CASSEGTTGMGETQYF.

V usage is TRBV5-8 and J usage is TRBJ2-7; D may be TRBD1 (5 bases). V gave up 3 bases and J gave up 3 bases, with 22 bases separating them. Germline-derived CDR1 and CDR2 are SGHTS and YDEGEE. This CDR3 is 17 amino acids long. Here the CDR3 DNA reads TGTGCCAGCAGCTCGGGCGTGGGGCAGGCCTTTTTCTACGAGCAGTACTTC. Its protein product is CASSSGVGQAFFYEQYF.

The rearrangement joins TRBV6-1 to TRBJ2-2; D might be TRBD1 or TRBD2, each matching 5 bases. V was cut by 4 bases and J by 5 bases, with 8 bases left in between. Germline V gene lookup returns CDR1 MNHNS and CDR2 SASEGT. The CDR3 has 13 amino acids. The CDR3 protein is CASSVGTTGELFF. The DNA of the CDR3 is TGTGCCAGCAGTGTGGGGACGACCGGGGAGCTGTTTTTT.

The chain couples TRBV20-1 to TRBJ1-2; D gene ambiguous. From germline, CDR1 is DFQATT and CDR2 SNEGSKA (reference sequence). Trimming cost V 7 bases and J 2 bases, with 8 bases left between them. The CDR3 extends over 11 amino acids. This chain's CDR3 is CSGAENYGYTF. DNA for the CDR3: TGCAGTGGGGCGGAGAACTATGGCTACACCTTC.

V is TRBV2 and J is TRBJ1-2; D is uncertain. Germline assignment: CDR1 SNHLY and CDR2 FYNNEI. CDR3 size: 14 residues. Deletions cut 6 bases from V and 5 bases from J, with 16 bases between. The CDR3, as DNA: TGTGCCAGCAGCCCCTTAGGCGGTCCGTATGGCTACACCTTC. Amino acids: CASSPLGGPYGYTF.

This chain links TRBV30 with TRBJ1-1, with a weak D call TRBD1 (5 bases). This CDR3 comprises 13 residues. With 0 bases removed from V and 7 bases from J, the gap between germline ends came to 12 bases. Germline CDR1 is GTSNPN and CDR2 is SVGIG (reference sequence). The CDR3, as DNA: TGTGCCTGGAGTGTACAGGACCGGAGTGAAGCTTTCTTT. Its translation is CAWSVQDRSEAFF.

The rearrangement joins TRBV6-6 to TRBJ1-3, with D uncertain. The germline V gene has CDR1 MNHNY and CDR2 SVGAGI (reference sequence). Trimming pared 1 base from V and 4 bases from J, leaving 5 bases between. This CDR3 comprises 13 residues. CDR3 DNA sequence: TGTGCCAGCAGTTACTTTGGGGGAAACACCATATATTTT. The encoded protein is CASSYFGGNTIYF.

This chain joins TRBV6-1 and TRBJ2-3; D remains ambiguous. V shed 7 bases and J shed 0 bases, with 14 bases lying between them. The CDR3 totals 15 residues. CDR1 is MNHNS, CDR2 SASEGT, per germline. This chain's CDR3 is CASTHNILSTDTQYF. CDR3 nucleotides: TGTGCCAGCACACACAATATCCTCAGCACAGATACGCAGTATTTT.

This clone was detected only once. The chain combines TRBV5-1 with TRBJ2-7; TRBD2 is a possible D gene (6 bases). The CDR3 is made up of 14 amino acids. Germline loops: CDR1 SGHRS, CDR2 YFSETQ. V was clipped by 4 bases and J by 0 bases, with 11 bases between them. The CDR3 nucleotides are TGCGCCAGCAGCAATACCGGGAGCTCCTACGAGCAGTACTTC. It translates to CASSNTGSSYEQYF.

This clone came up a few times. The rearrangement uses TRBV29-1 and TRBJ1-1; weak D call: TRBD1 (5 bases). The CDR3 covers 13 residues. Trimming stripped 5 bases from V and 2 bases from J, with 12 bases between. Germline assignment: CDR1 SQVTM and CDR2 ANQGSEA. CDR3 residues: CSVRVGANTEAFF. In DNA, the CDR3 is TGCAGCGTTAGGGTTGGGGCAAACACTGAAGCTTTCTTT.

The chain uses TRBV19 and TRBJ2-5, with 9 positions matching TRBD2. There are 17 residues in the CDR3. V lost 5 bases and J lost 5; bases outside the gene matches: 15. Germline V gene sequence: CDR1 LNHDA, CDR2 SQIVND (reference sequence). CDR3 protein: CASSAYPGTSYRETQYF. The CDR3 nucleotides read TGTGCCAGTAGTGCCTACCCCGGGACTAGCTACCGGGAGACCCAGTACTTC.

In this sample, this clone turned up once. The V and J genes are TRBV27 and TRBJ2-1, with D maybe TRBD2 (6 bases). The CDR3 spans 14 residues. Germline assignment: CDR1 MNHEY and CDR2 SMNVEV (reference sequence). Trimming stripped 5 bases from V and 5 bases from J, with 13 bases between. The CDR3 DNA sequence: TGTGCCAGCAGTCCAATCGGCGGGGACAATGAGCAGTTCTTC. Amino acid sequence: CASSPIGGDNEQFF.

This sequence joins TRBV25-1 and TRBJ2-1; 7 bases fit TRBD1. Germline V gene sequence: CDR1 MGHDK, CDR2 SYGVNS. The CDR3 runs 16 residues. V lost 2 bases, J lost 2 bases, and 6 bases stayed unmatched. In nucleotides, the CDR3 is TGTGCCAGCAGTGAAGAACGACAGGGAGCCTACAATGAGCAGTTCTTC. Translating it yields CASSEERQGAYNEQFF. Combining the CDR3 with reference TRBV25-1 and TRBJ2-1 gives the whole variable domain EADIYQTPRYLVIGTGKKITLECSQTMGHDKMYWYQQDPGMELHLIHYSYGVNSTEKGDLSSESTVSRIRTEHFPLTLESARPSHTSQYLCASSEERQGAYNEQFFGPGTRLTVL.

The rearrangement uses TRBV2 and TRBJ2-5; 10 bases are a match to TRBD2. This CDR3 spans 13 amino acids. The V gene end was trimmed by 9 bases and the J gene end by 4 bases; junction bases not matched to a gene: 5. From germline, CDR1 is SNHLY and CDR2 FYNNEI. The CDR3 loop reads CASWIAGGETQYF. The CDR3, as DNA: TGTGCCAGTTGGATAGCGGGGGGAGAGACCCAGTACTTC.

The chain has TRBV19 and TRBJ1-1; the match to TRBD1 covers 10 bases. This CDR3 is 15 amino acids long. J was trimmed by 5 bases and V by 4 bases; bases with no gene match: 7. CDR1 LNHDA and CDR2 SQIVND come from the germline V gene (reference sequence). The CDR3 DNA follows: TGTGCCAGTAGTAGACACCGGGACAGGGGTACTGAAGCTTTCTTT. Translated, it gives CASSRHRDRGTEAFF.

The V and J genes are TRBV7-8 and TRBJ2-5; D is undetermined. Germline loops: CDR1 SGHVS, CDR2 FQNEAQ. The CDR3 is 13 residues long. The V end was cut by 5 bases, the J end by 3 bases, with 10 bases between. Written as DNA, the CDR3 is TGTGCCAGCAGCCCCAGCCCGAAAGAGACCCAGTACTTC. Its protein is CASSPSPKETQYF.

The CDR3 is CASSVWWVANTGELFF. The CDR3 bases are TGTGCCAGTAGTGTATGGTGGGTTGCGAACACCGGGGAGCTGTTTTTT. V is TRBV19 and J is TRBJ2-2; D is ambiguous. Germline lookup yields CDR1 LNHDA and CDR2 SQIVND (reference sequence). The ends were cut back, 5 bases at V and 0 bases at J, with 13 bases in the middle. The CDR3 consists of 16 residues.

This clone has more than one count but fewer than ten. The CDR3 sequence: CASSKGQGYEQYF. The CDR3 DNA reads as TGTGCCAGTAGTAAGGGACAGGGCTACGAGCAGTACTTC. This chain joins TRBV19 and TRBJ2-7, with TRBD1 identical over 9 bases. This CDR3 is built from 13 residues. In germline, CDR1 is LNHDA, CDR2 SQIVND (reference sequence). V shed 4 bases, J shed 3 bases, and the junction held 1 base outside the gene matches.